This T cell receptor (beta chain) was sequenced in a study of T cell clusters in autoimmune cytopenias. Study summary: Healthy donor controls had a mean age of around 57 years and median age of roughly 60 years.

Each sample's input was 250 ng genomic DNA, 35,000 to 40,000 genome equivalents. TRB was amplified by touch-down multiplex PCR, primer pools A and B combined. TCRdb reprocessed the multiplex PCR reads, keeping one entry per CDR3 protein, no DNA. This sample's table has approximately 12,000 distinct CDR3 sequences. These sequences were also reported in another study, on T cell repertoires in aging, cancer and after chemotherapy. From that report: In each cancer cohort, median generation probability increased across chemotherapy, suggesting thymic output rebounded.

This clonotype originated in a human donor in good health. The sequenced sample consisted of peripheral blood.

CDR3: CASSPLFEDSSPIAKNIQYF. This rearrangement joins TRBV18 to TRBJ2-4; the TCRdb call, TRBD1, lacks DNA for checking. Germline V lookup: CDR1 KGHSH, CDR2 LQKENI. The CDR3 is made up of 20 amino acids.